The 14 T cell receptor beta chains in this list originate from one sample, sequenced in a study of T cells after yellow fever vaccination. TCRdb fed the 5' RACE reads into MiXCR, producing one record per CDR3 protein. The sample yields approximately 550,000 distinct CDR3 sequences, 15% to 20% seen once. Sample: PBMCs, taken 15 days after the yellow fever booster vaccination. The source of these receptors is a man aged 30-40 years who received the YFV17D yellow fever vaccine.

The chain employs TRBV4-3 and TRBJ1-1; no reliable D call. CDR1 LGHNA and CDR2 YSLEER come from the germline V gene. Trimming took off 3 bases at V and 1 base at J, with 9 bases between the two ends. The length of the CDR3 is 14 residues. CDR3 DNA: TGCGCCAGCAGCCACTCTACAGCGAACACTGAAGCTTTCTTT. Translated: CASSHSTANTEAFF.

V and J are TRBV18 and TRBJ2-1; TRBD2 matches 11 bases. The trim removed 2 bases at V and 9 bases at J, leaving 12 bases unmatched. In germline, CDR1 is KGHSH, CDR2 LQKENI. This CDR3 has 17 amino acids. The CDR3, as DNA: TGTGCCAGCTCACCAGGGGACAGCCCGGGACTAGCGGTTGAGCAGTTCTTC. Its protein is CASSPGDSPGLAVEQFF.

CDR3 DNA: TGTGCCAGCAGTCCCGCCTCTAGCGGGAGGGCCTACGAGCAGTACTTC. It translates to CASSPASSGRAYEQYF. The chain joins TRBV6-2 or TRBV6-3 to TRBJ2-7; TRBD2 matches 12 bases. The germline V gene encodes CDR1 MNHEY and CDR2 SVGEGT. The CDR3 length is 16 residues. V shed 5 bases and J 2 bases; nucleotides not matched to a gene: 7.

Only a few counts were recorded for this clonotype. The chain couples TRBV10-3 to TRBJ2-5, with 13 bases that match TRBD2. The V and J ends lost 4 bases and 5 bases, in that order; junction bases with no gene match: 4. CDR3 size: 15 residues. The germline CDR1 and CDR2 sequences are ENHRY and SYGVKD. The CDR3 nucleotides read TGTGCCATCAGTGGGACTAGCGGGAGCTTGGAGACCCAGTACTTC. Translation gives CAISGTSGSLETQYF.

The rearrangement links TRBV27 to TRBJ1-2; D might be TRBD1 (6 bases). Germline CDR1 is MNHEY and CDR2 is SMNVEV (reference sequence). The length of the CDR3 is 15 residues. Trimming took 5 bases from V and 4 from J, leaving 17 bases between them. The CDR3 region has the DNA TGTGCCAGCAGTCAACAGGGCTCTATGCCCTATGGCTACACCTTC. The encoded protein is CASSQQGSMPYGYTF.

This chain uses TRBV5-6 with TRBJ2-1; D call uncertain. Germline CDR1 is SGHDT and CDR2 is YYEEEE. The V gene lost 2 bases and the J gene lost 0 bases, with 6 bases spanning the gap. CDR3 length: 14 amino acids. The CDR3 spells CASSFISSYNEQFF. CDR3 DNA: TGTGCCAGCAGCTTTATAAGCTCCTACAATGAGCAGTTCTTC.

This clonotype was seen more than once but under ten times. This rearrangement joins TRBV6-5 to TRBJ2-1; 7 nucleotides line up with TRBD2. The CDR3 covers 14 residues. V dropped 2 bases and J dropped 9; count of bases not matched to a gene: 7. Germline V lookup: CDR1 MNHEY, CDR2 SVGAGI. CDR3 residues: CASSYAAGRGEQFF. The CDR3 DNA reads TGTGCCAGCAGTTACGCAGCGGGGCGGGGTGAGCAGTTCTTC.

V is TRBV13 and J is TRBJ2-2, with a tentative D call TRBD2 (6 bases). Deletions cut 7 bases from V and 4 bases from J, with 10 bases between. The germline CDR1 and CDR2 sequences are PRHDT and FYEKMQ (reference sequence). The CDR3 has 13 residues. The CDR3 DNA reads as TGTGCCAGCACGAGGGGAGGCACCGGGGAGCTGTTTTTT. As protein: CASTRGGTGELFF.

This clonotype was seen only a few times. The chain has TRBV20-1 and TRBJ2-2; no definite D call. The CDR3 has 15 residues. Germline values: CDR1 DFQATT, CDR2 SNEGSKA (reference sequence). The ends were cut back, 0 bases at V and 1 base at J, with 9 bases in the middle. CDR3 nucleotide sequence: TGCAGTGCTAGAGATAGACTGCTGAACACCGGGGAGCTGTTTTTT. Translation: CSARDRLLNTGELFF.

This rearrangement joins TRBV29-1 to TRBJ2-3, with 13 bases that match TRBD2. The germline gives CDR1 SQVTM, CDR2 ANQGSEA. V was pared by 4 bases and J by 4 bases, with 14 bases of the junction left unmatched. CDR3 size: 18 residues. The CDR3 DNA reads TGCAGCGTTGTACACCGATACGGACTAGCGGGAGAAGCAGATACGCAGTATTTT. This sequence encodes CSVVHRYGLAGEADTQYF.

In its sample, this clonotype was seen many times. The chain links TRBV20-1 to TRBJ2-3; 10 bases line up with TRBD2. Germline loops: CDR1 DFQATT, CDR2 SNEGSKA (reference sequence). CDR3 size: 15 residues. Unmatched junction bases numbered 6, after V lost 0 bases and J lost 6 bases. In DNA, the CDR3 is TGCAGTGCTAGAGATTCTAGCGGGAGCTGGGATACGCAGTATTTT. Translation gives CSARDSSGSWDTQYF.

The table lists this clonotype with many counts. V is TRBV7-8 and J is TRBJ2-2, with D possibly matching TRBD1 (5 bases). Looked up from germline, CDR1 is SGHVS and CDR2 is FQNEAQ. The CDR3 is made up of 13 amino acids. Deletions cut 8 bases from V and 4 bases from J, with 11 bases between. CDR3 bases: TGTGCCAGCGGGGCGGAGACCACCGGGGAGCTGTTTTTT. Translated: CASGAETTGELFF.

The chain is built from TRBV6-2 or TRBV6-3 and TRBJ2-7; no reliable D call. Germline CDR1 reads MNHEY; CDR2 reads SVGEGT. This CDR3 comprises 15 residues. Trimming took 4 bases from V and 0 from J, leaving 13 bases between them. The CDR3 sequence: CASSFYGLSSYEQYF. The CDR3 region has the DNA TGTGCCAGCAGTTTCTACGGCCTGAGCTCCTACGAGCAGTACTTC.

The sample holds a few counts of this clonotype. J is TRBJ2-2 and V is TRBV12-3 or TRBV12-4, with 8 positions matching TRBD1. The V segment lost 3 bases and the J segment 5 bases; nucleotides outside the gene matches: 11. The CDR3 contains 17 residues. In DNA form, the CDR3 reads TGTGCCAGCAGTTTCAACAAGGGGACAGGCCTTACCGGGGAGCTGTTTTTT. It specifies CASSFNKGTGLTGELFF.